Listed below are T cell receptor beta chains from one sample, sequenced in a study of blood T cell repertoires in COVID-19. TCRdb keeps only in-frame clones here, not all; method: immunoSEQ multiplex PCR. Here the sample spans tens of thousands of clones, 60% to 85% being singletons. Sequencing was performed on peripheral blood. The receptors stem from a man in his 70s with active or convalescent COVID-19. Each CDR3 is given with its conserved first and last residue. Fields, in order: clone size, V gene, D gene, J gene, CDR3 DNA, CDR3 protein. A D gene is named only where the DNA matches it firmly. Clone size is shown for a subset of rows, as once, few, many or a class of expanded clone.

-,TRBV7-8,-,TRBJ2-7,TGTGCCAGCAGCTCCCGCAGGGTGTCTCCTCCCTACGAGCAGTACTTC,CASSSRRVSPPYEQYF
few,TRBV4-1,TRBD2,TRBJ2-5,TGCGCCAGCAGCCAAGACTTAGGCGGGGGGCAAGAGACCCAGTACTTC,CASSQDLGGGQETQYF
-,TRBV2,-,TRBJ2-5,TGTGCCAGCAGTAAAGTGTTCGGGTTCCAAGAGACCCAGTACTTC,CASSKVFGFQETQYF
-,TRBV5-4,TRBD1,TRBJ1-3,TGTGCCAGCAGCGGGGGGACAGTTCCTGGAAACACCATATATTTT,CASSGGTVPGNTIYF
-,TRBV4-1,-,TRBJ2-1,TGCGCCAGCAGCCTCGAGGGGGTCGATGAGCAGTTCTTC,CASSLEGVDEQFF
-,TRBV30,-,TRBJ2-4,TGTGCCTGGAGTACCGGGACCAAAAACATTCAGTACTTC,CAWSTGTKNIQYF
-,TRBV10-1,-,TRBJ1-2,TGCGCCAGCAGTGAGAAGGGGTACTATGGCTACACCTTC,CASSEKGYYGYTF
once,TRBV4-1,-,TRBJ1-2,TGCGCCAGCAGCCAAATACTGACAGAAAGGAGTTATGGCTACACCTTC,CASSQILTERSYGYTF
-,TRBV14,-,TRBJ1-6,TGTGCCAGCAGCCAAGAGGGGAGCTCCTATAATTCACCCCTCCACTTT,CASSQEGSSYNSPLHF
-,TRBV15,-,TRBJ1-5,TGTGCCACCAGCAGAGATCCCGAGAATCAGCCCCAGCATTTT,CATSRDPENQPQHF
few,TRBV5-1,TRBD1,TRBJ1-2,TGCGCCAGCAGCGGACAGGGCCCCGAGGACTATGGCTACACCTTC,CASSGQGPEDYGYTF
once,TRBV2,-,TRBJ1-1,TGTGCCAGCAGTGAAGCGCGGGGGTACGCTTTCTTT,CASSEARGYAFF
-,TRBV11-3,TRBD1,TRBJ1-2,TGTGCCAGCAGTTACAAAGCCGGGACAGCCAACTATGGCTACACCTTC,CASSYKAGTANYGYTF
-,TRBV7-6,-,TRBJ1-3,TGTGCCAGCAGCCTTCCAGCTAGCTCTGGAAACACCATATATTTT,CASSLPASSGNTIYF
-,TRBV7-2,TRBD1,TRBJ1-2,TGTGCCAGCAGAAGTAACCCAGGGGGCGGCTACACCTTC,CASRSNPGGGYTF
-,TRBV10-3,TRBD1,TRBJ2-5,TGTGCCATCAGTTCGCTTGGGGACAGGGGGCAAGAGACCCAGTACTTC,CAISSLGDRGQETQYF
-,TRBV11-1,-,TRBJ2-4,TGTGCCAGCAGCTTAGAGGGGCATGGCAAAAACATTCAGTACTTC,CASSLEGHGKNIQYF
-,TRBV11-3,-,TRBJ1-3,TGTGCCAGCAGCCAGGGTCCACAGGTCGCCATATATTTT,CASSQGPQVAIYF
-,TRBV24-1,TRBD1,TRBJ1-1,TGTGCCACCAGTGATGGACAGGGGCTGAACACTGAAGCTTTCTTT,CATSDGQGLNTEAFF
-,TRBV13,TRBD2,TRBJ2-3,TGTGCCAGCAGCTTCGTGGGGGGGACAGATACGCAGTATTTT,CASSFVGGTDTQYF
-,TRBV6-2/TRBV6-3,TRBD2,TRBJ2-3,TGTGCCAGCAGTTACGGGGCGGGGGAGTATTTT,CASSYGAGEYF
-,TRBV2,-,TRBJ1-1,TGTGCCAGCAACGGTCAGGGGCCCCAGAACACTGAAGCTTTCTTT,CASNGQGPQNTEAFF
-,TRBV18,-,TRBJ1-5,TGTGCCAGTCAGTCTCAGGATAATCAGCCCCAGCATTTT,CASQSQDNQPQHF
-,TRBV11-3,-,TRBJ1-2,TGTGCCAACCCGGGACACCACGGCTATGGCTACACCTTC,CANPGHHGYGYTF
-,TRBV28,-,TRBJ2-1,TGTGCCAGCAGAGTCGGGAGCGGGCACAATGAGCAGTTCTTC,CASRVGSGHNEQFF
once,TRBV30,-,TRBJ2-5,TGTGCCTGGAGTATCGGGAATTCGGAGACCCAGTACTTC,CAWSIGNSETQYF
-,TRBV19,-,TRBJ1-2,TGTGCCAGTGGAGGGTATGGCTACACCTTC,CASGGYGYTF
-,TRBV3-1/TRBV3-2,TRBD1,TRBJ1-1,TGTGCCAGCAGCCCCCGGGACAGGGGCAAAGCTTTCTTT,CASSPRDRGKAFF
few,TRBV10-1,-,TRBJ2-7,TGCGCCAGCAGTTCTCAGGGGCTGGGGTCCGAGCAGTACTTC,CASSSQGLGSEQYF
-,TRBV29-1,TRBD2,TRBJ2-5,TGCAGCGCCACACCACCTAGCGGGATGGGGGAGACCCAGTACTTC,CSATPPSGMGETQYF
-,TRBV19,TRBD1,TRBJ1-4,TGTGCCAGTAGGGGGACAGGGGAGGAAAAACTGTTTTTT,CASRGTGEEKLFF
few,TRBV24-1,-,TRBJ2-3,TGTGCCACCAGTGGGGTACAAGAGGGCACAGATACGCAGTATTTT,CATSGVQEGTDTQYF
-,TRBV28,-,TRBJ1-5,TGTGCCAGCAGTTTACAGGGATTGAATCAGCCCCAGCATTTT,CASSLQGLNQPQHF
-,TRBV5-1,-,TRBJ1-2,TGCGCCAGCAGCTTAAAGGACAGCTATGGCTACACCTTC,CASSLKDSYGYTF
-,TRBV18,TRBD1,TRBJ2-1,TGTGCCAGCTCACCACTACGACAGGGGGCGAGCAATGAGCAGTTCTTC,CASSPLRQGASNEQFF
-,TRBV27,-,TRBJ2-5,TGTGCCAGCCAGGGACTTCAAGAGACCCAGTACTTC,CASQGLQETQYF
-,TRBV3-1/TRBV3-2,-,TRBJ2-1,TGTGCCAGCAGCCAAGAATTCTCTACCTACAATGAGCAGTTCTTC,CASSQEFSTYNEQFF
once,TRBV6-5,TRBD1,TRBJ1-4,TGTGCCAGCACTCCGGGACAGGGGAGGGAAAAACTGTTTTTT,CASTPGQGREKLFF
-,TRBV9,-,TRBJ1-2,TGTGCCAGCAGCGATTCAATCTATGGCTACACCTTC,CASSDSIYGYTF
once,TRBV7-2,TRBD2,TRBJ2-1,TGTGCCAGCAGCTTGGCGGGGGGACCCAACAATGAGCAGTTCTTC,CASSLAGGPNNEQFF
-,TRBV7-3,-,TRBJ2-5,TGTGCCAGCAGCCGCCCAGGGGAGGGGACCCAGTACTTC,CASSRPGEGTQYF
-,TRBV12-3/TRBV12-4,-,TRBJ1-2,TGTGCCAGCAGTTTTGAGGGAGTCGATGGCTACACCTTC,CASSFEGVDGYTF
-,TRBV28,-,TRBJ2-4,TGTGCCAGCAGTTCCCCCATCTTGACACAATTAGCCAAAAACATTCAGTACTTC,CASSSPILTQLAKNIQYF
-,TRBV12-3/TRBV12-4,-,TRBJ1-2,TGTGCCAGCAGAGCGCCAGGGTGGTATGGCTACACCTTC,CASRAPGWYGYTF
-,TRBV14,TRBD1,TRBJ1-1,TGTGCCAGCAGCCCGGGGACAGTGATTCTAGCTTTCTTT,CASSPGTVILAFF
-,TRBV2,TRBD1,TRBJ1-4,TGTGCCAGCAAGTTCGTCACAGGGGGGGAAAAACTGTTTTTT,CASKFVTGGEKLFF
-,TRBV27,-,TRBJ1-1,TGTGCCAGCAGTTTATCCCTAGGGGTTGGCATGGGCACTGAAGCTTTCTTT,CASSLSLGVGMGTEAFF
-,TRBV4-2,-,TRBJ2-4,TGTGCCAGCAGCCCAAGGGGGGGCGGAAACATTCAGTACTTC,CASSPRGGGNIQYF
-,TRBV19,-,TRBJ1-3,TGTGCCAGCGCGGGATCCCAGACAAACACCATATATTTT,CASAGSQTNTIYF
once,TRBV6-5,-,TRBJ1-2,TGTGCCAGCAGTTACGAAGGTCGGAGCTATGGCTACACCTTC,CASSYEGRSYGYTF